This TCR beta chain was sequenced during a study of blood T cell repertoires in COVID-19. The wider study: The cDNA or gDNA used as material had been derived from T cells, B-cell-depleted T cells, or PBMCs.

Per the authors' pipeline: It was from reference gene primer amplification that nucleated cell counts were estimated. Assay used: immunoSEQ multiplex PCR; TCRdb lists only in-frame clones, some missing. V and J calls plus clone size are reproduced from that table; the DNA served to infer D and trimming. The sample lists roughly 180,000 clones; around 80% were seen once. Germline V gene data show CDR1 as MDHEN and CDR2 as SYDVKM. Germline trimming cut 6 bases from V and 2 bases from J; bases unmatched to any gene: 8. The CDR3 is 15 residues long. Material: peripheral blood. This clonotype was sampled from a woman aged 80 or over with COVID-19, enrolled during active disease. V and J are TRBV28 and TRBJ2-3; 7 bases match TRBD1. The CDR3 loop reads CASSARGSITDTQYF. CDR3 in DNA: TGTGCCAGCAGCGCCAGGGGGAGCATCACAGATACGCAGTATTTT. Full variable domain (missing parts from reference TRBV28 and TRBJ2-3): DVKVTQSSRYLVKRTGEKVFLECVQDMDHENMFWYRQDPGLGLRLIYFSYDVKMKEKGDIPEGYSVSREKKERFSLILESASTNQTSMYLCASSARGSITDTQYFGPGTRLTVL.